These 4 T cell receptor beta chains were all obtained from the same sample, sequenced in a study of cytomegalovirus exposure and HLA in healthy donors. The PCR contained 60 Vbeta and 13 Jbeta primers. Assay: immunoSEQ multiplex PCR; the TCRdb copy retains only in-frame clones and omits some. The table lists about 170,000 clones, approximately 80% of them singletons. Sequenced material: PBMCs. These receptors came from a male donor in good health and CMV-seronegative.

This chain uses TRBV29-1 with TRBJ2-3; 8 bases align to TRBD1. The junction had 11 bases not matched to a gene; V was cut back by 7 bases and J by 2 bases. Germline V CDR1 and CDR2: SQVTM, ANQGSEA. The CDR3 has 15 residues. The CDR3 coding sequence is TGCAGCGCGGCCCCGGGACAGGCTAACACAGATACGCAGTATTTT. It translates to CSAAPGQANTDTQYF.

This clone appeared once. The rearrangement uses TRBV7-3 and TRBJ2-3, with 13 positions matching TRBD2. The trim removed 2 bases at V and 1 base at J, leaving 0 bases unmatched. CDR1 is SGHTA, CDR2 FQGTGA, per germline. The CDR3 extends over 16 amino acids. The CDR3 nucleotides read TGTGCCAGCAGCTTAGGGACTAGCGGGGGCACAGATACGCAGTATTTT. Its protein is CASSLGTSGGTDTQYF. Looking up the rest from reference TRBV7-3 and TRBJ2-3 gives the full variable domain: GAGVSQTPSNKVTEKGKYVELRCDPISGHTALYWYRQSLGQGPEFLIYFQGTGAADDSGLPNDRFFAVRPEGSVSTLKIQRTERGDSAVYLCASSLGTSGGTDTQYFGPGTRLTVL.

There are a few counts of this clone. The chain uses TRBV6-5 and TRBJ1-1, with 11 positions matching TRBD1. Germline CDR1 reads MNHEY; CDR2 reads SVGAGI. This CDR3 is built from 15 residues. J was trimmed by 6 bases and V by 1 base; bases with no gene match: 4. In nucleotides, the CDR3 is TGTGCCAGCAGTTACTTGGGACAGGGGGGACCTGAAGCTTTCTTT. Encoded protein: CASSYLGQGGPEAFF.

This sequence joins TRBV18 and TRBJ1-1; D is unresolved. Trimming stripped 3 bases from V and 1 base from J, with 9 bases between. This CDR3 comprises 14 residues. Germline assignment: CDR1 KGHSH and CDR2 LQKENI. In DNA form, the CDR3 reads TGTGCCAGCTCACCCGCACCACAGAACACTGAAGCTTTCTTT. Amino acids: CASSPAPQNTEAFF.